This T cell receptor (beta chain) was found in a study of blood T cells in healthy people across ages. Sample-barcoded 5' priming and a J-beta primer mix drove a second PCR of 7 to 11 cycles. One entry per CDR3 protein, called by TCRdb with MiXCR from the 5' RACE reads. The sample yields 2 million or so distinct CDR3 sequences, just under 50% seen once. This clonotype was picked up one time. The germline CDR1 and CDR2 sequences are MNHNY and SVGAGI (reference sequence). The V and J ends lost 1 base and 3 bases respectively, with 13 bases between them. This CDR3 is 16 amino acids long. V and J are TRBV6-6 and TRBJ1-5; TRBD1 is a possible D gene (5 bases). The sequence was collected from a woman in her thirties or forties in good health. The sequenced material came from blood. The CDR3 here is CASSYYPGQPNQPQHF. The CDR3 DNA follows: TGTGCCAGCAGTTACTACCCGGGGCAGCCCAATCAGCCCCAGCATTTT.